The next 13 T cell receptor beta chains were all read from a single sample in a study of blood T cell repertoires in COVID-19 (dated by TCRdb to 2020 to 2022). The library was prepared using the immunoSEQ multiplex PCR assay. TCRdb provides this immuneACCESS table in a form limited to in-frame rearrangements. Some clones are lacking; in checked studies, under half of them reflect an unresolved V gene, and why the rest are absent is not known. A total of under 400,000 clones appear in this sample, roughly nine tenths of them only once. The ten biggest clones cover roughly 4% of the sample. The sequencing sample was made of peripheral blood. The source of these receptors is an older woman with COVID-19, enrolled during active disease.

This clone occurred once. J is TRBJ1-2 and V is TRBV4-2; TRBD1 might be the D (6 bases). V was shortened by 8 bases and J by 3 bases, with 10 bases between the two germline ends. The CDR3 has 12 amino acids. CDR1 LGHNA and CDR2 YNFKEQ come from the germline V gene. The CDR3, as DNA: TGTGCCAGCGCAGACAGGCACTATGGCTACACCTTC. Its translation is CASADRHYGYTF.

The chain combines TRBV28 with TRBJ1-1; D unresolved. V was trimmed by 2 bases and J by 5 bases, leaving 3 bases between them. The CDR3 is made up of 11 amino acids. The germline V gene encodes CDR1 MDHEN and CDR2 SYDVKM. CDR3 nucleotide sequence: TGTGCCAGCAGTTTACTTACTGAAGCTTTCTTT. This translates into CASSLLTEAFF.

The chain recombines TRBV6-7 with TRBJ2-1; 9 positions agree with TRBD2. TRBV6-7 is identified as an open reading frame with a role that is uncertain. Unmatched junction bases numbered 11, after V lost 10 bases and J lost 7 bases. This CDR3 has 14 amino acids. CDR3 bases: TGTGCCAACTCCGGGACTAGCCTAGGAAATGAGCAGTTCTTC. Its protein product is CANSGTSLGNEQFF.

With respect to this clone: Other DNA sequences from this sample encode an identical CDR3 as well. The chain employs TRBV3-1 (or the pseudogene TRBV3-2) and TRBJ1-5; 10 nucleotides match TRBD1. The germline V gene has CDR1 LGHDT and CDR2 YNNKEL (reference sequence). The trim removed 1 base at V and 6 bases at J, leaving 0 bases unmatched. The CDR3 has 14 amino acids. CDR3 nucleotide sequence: TGTGCCAGCAGCCAAGGGACAGGGGGTCAGCCCCAGCATTTT. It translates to CASSQGTGGQPQHF.

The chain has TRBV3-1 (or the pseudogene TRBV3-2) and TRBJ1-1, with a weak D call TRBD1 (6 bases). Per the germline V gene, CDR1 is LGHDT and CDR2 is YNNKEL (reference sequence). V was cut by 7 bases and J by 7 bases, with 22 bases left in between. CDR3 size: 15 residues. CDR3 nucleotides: TGTGCCAGCAAACCTTACGGCGGGGGCGCGGGTGAAGCTTTCTTT. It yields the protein CASKPYGGGAGEAFF.

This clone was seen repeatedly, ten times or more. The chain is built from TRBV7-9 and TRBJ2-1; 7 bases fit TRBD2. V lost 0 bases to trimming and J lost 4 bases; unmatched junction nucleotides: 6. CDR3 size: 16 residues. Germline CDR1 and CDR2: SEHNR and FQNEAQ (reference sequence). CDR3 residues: CASSLARTGGYNEQFF. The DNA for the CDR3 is TGTGCCAGCAGCTTAGCGCGGACGGGGGGATACAATGAGCAGTTCTTC.

The chain's CDR3 is CASSQVDRGRGGNEQFF. Here the CDR3 DNA reads TGTGCCAGCAGCCAAGTCGACCGAGGGCGGGGGGGCAATGAGCAGTTCTTC. The chain links TRBV4-2 to TRBJ2-1, with TRBD2 matching over 9 bases. Germline values: CDR1 LGHNA, CDR2 YNFKEQ. J lost 6 bases, V lost 1 base, and 10 bases had no gene match. The CDR3 has 17 amino acids.

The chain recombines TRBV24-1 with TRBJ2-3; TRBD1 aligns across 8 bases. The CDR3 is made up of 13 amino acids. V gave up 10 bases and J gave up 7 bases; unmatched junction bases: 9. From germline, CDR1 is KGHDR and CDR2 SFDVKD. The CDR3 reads CATQRTGTNTQYF. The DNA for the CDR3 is TGTGCCACTCAAAGGACAGGGACCAATACGCAGTATTTT.

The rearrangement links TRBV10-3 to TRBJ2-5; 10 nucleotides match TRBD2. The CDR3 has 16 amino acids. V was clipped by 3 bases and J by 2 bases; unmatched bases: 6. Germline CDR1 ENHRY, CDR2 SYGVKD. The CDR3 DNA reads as TGTGCCATCAGTGAATATAGCGGGGGGCCACAAGAGACCCAGTACTTC. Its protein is CAISEYSGGPQETQYF.

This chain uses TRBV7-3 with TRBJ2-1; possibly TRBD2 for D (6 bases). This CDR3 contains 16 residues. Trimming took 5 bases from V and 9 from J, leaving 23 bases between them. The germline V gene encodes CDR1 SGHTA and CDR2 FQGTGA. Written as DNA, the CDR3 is TGTGCCAGCAGCATACGGGGTGGCGGGACCGGTGTTGAGCAGTTCTTC. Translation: CASSIRGGGTGVEQFF.

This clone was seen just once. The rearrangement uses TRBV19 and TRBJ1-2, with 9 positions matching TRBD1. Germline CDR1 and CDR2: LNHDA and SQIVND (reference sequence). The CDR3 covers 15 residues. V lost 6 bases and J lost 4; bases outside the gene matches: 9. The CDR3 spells CASSPQGARLYGYTF. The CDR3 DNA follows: TGTGCCAGTAGCCCACAGGGGGCGCGGCTCTATGGCTACACCTTC.

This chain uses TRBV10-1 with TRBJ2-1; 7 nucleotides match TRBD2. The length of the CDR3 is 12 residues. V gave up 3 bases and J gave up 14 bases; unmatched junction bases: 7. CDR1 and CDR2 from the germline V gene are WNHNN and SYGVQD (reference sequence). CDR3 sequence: CASSDDGGWKFF. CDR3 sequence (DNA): TGCGCCAGCAGTGATGACGGGGGGTGGAAGTTCTTC.

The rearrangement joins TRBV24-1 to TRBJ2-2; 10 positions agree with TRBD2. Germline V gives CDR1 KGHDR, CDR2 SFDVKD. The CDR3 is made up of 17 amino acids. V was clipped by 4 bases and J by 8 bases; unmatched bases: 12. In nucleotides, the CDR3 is TGTGCCACCAGTGACCAAACTAGCGGGGTAACCCCGGGGGAGCTGTTTTTT. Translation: CATSDQTSGVTPGELFF.